The 17 T cell receptor beta chains in this list originate from one sample, sequenced in a study of human versus mouse CDR3 diversity and MHC coevolution. Assay used: immunoSEQ multiplex PCR; TCRdb lists only in-frame clones, some missing. The sample records tens of thousands of clones, 80% to 95% being singletons. Sequences were obtained from naive CD4+ T cells from blood. Subset specified: CD45RO-negative CD62L-positive naive CD4 T cells. The receptors were gathered from a person aged 25 to 75 in good health.

V gene TRBV7-3 combines with J gene TRBJ1-1; a possible D gene is TRBD1 (6 bases). There are 14 residues in the CDR3. V lost 5 bases and J lost 5, with 15 bases in between. The germline V gene has CDR1 SGHTA and CDR2 FQGTGA. The CDR3 reads CASSPDRTSTEAFF. DNA for the CDR3: TGTGCCAGCAGCCCCGACAGGACTTCTACTGAAGCTTTCTTT. The full variable domain, with the rest looked up from reference TRBV7-3 and TRBJ1-1, is GAGVSQTPSNKVTEKGKYVELRCDPISGHTALYWYRQSLGQGPEFLIYFQGTGAADDSGLPNDRFFAVRPEGSVSTLKIQRTERGDSAVYLCASSPDRTSTEAFFGQGTRLTVV.

The V gene is TRBV19, the J gene TRBJ1-5, with TRBD1 as a possible D gene (5 bases). V was trimmed by 8 bases and J by 6 bases, leaving 17 bases between them. Germline CDR1 is LNHDA and CDR2 is SQIVND (reference sequence). This CDR3 contains 14 residues. CDR3 in amino acids: CASRVGLDPQPQHF. In nucleotides, the CDR3 is TGTGCCAGTCGGGTGGGGCTCGATCCTCAGCCCCAGCATTTT.

V and J are TRBV29-1 and TRBJ2-3; 7 bases match TRBD1. The J segment lost 3 bases and the V segment lost 4 bases, leaving 4 bases of the junction unmatched. The CDR3 length is 13 residues. Germline CDR1 reads SQVTM; CDR2 reads ANQGSEA. CDR3 DNA sequence: TGCAGCGTTGGACAGGGAGTAACAGATACGCAGTATTTT. Translating it yields CSVGQGVTDTQYF.

This chain connects TRBV12-5 to TRBJ2-1; 9 bases agree with TRBD2. V dropped 1 base and J dropped 12; count of bases not matched to a gene: 7. This CDR3 comprises 14 residues. Germline CDR1 and CDR2: LGHNT and FRNRAP. The CDR3 coding sequence is TGTGCTAGTGGTTTGGACTCTAGCGGGGCCCCGCAGTTCTTC. Translating gives CASGLDSSGAPQFF.

The V gene is TRBV5-4, the J gene TRBJ1-1; 10 bases match TRBD1. The CDR3 totals 15 residues. Trimming at V came to 6 bases and at J to 1 base, leaving 6 bases not matched to a gene. Germline-derived CDR1 and CDR2 are SGHNT and YYREEE (reference sequence). The CDR3 bases are TGTGCCAGCATCCCGGGACAGGGGTCGAACACTGAAGCTTTCTTT. Translated, it gives CASIPGQGSNTEAFF. Full variable domain (missing parts from reference TRBV5-4 and TRBJ1-1): ETGVTQSPTHLIKTRGQQVTLRCSSQSGHNTVSWYQQALGQGPQFIFQYYREEENGRGNFPPRFSGLQFPNYSSELNVNALELDDSALYLCASIPGQGSNTEAFFGQGTRLTVV.

This chain connects TRBV28 to TRBJ1-4, with 9 nucleotides matching TRBD1. Germline V gene data show CDR1 as MDHEN and CDR2 as SYDVKM. The V and J ends lost 6 bases and 6 bases, in that order; junction bases with no gene match: 5. This CDR3 comprises 14 residues. CDR3 sequence reads: CASSPGQGDEKLFF. CDR3 sequence (DNA): TGTGCCAGCAGCCCGGGACAGGGAGATGAAAAACTGTTTTTT. The full variable domain, in which reference TRBV28 and TRBJ1-4 provide the parts outside the CDR3, is DVKVTQSSRYLVKRTGEKVFLECVQDMDHENMFWYRQDPGLGLRLIYFSYDVKMKEKGDIPEGYSVSREKKERFSLILESASTNQTSMYLCASSPGQGDEKLFFGSGTQLSVL.

The genes are TRBV29-1 and TRBJ1-2, with 7 positions matching TRBD1. Germline V gene sequence: CDR1 SQVTM, CDR2 ANQGSEA. The CDR3 covers 13 residues. V gave up 3 bases and J gave up 8 bases; unmatched junction bases: 9. CDR3 sequence reads: CSVDRGAVGGYTF. Here the CDR3 DNA reads TGCAGCGTTGACAGGGGGGCTGTAGGAGGCTACACCTTC. The full variable domain, with the rest looked up from reference TRBV29-1 and TRBJ1-2, is SAVISQKPSRDICQRGTSLTIQCQVDSQVTMMFWYRQQPGQSLTLIATANQGSEATYESGFVIDKFPISRPNLTFSTLTVSNMSPEDSSIYLCSVDRGAVGGYTFGSGTRLTVV.

A note on this clone: Germline and junction disagree at one end, which may indicate a read error. The rearrangement joins TRBV5-1 to TRBJ2-1; D ambiguous. This CDR3 spans 15 amino acids. CDR1 and CDR2 from the germline V gene are SGHRS and YFSETQ. CDR3 protein: CASSLDGLNYDEQFF. CDR3 in DNA: TGCGCCAGCAGCTTGGATGGCTTGAACTACGATGAGCAGTTCTTC.

The gene calls are TRBV7-2 and TRBJ1-1; D is unclear. The V and J ends lost 4 bases and 1 base respectively, with 7 bases between them. CDR3 length: 13 residues. CDR1 SGHTA and CDR2 FQGNSA come from the germline V gene. CDR3 nucleotide sequence: TGTGCCAGCAGCTGGGCAGAGAACACTGAAGCTTTCTTT. This gives the protein CASSWAENTEAFF. The full variable domain, completed using reference TRBV7-2 and TRBJ1-1, is GAGVSQSPSNKVTEKGKDVELRCDPISGHTALYWYRQSLGQGLEFLIYFQGNSAPDKSGLPSDRFSAERTGGSVSTLTIQRTQQEDSAVYLCASSWAENTEAFFGQGTRLTVV.

This chain joins TRBV7-6 and TRBJ1-4; D gene unclear. Trimming left V 0 bases short and J 3 bases short, with 17 bases between. The CDR3 length is 18 residues. Looked up from germline, CDR1 is SGHVS and CDR2 is FNYEAQ. In nucleotides, the CDR3 is TGTGCCAGCAGCTTAGCTACGGAACTACTTGCAGCTAATGAAAAACTGTTTTTT. Residues: CASSLATELLAANEKLFF. The entire variable domain, with the rest obtained from reference TRBV7-6 and TRBJ1-4, is as follows: GAGVSQSPRYKVTKRGQDVALRCDPISGHVSLYWYRQALGQGPEFLTYFNYEAQQDKSGLPNDRFSAERPEGSISTLTIQRTEQRDSAMYRCASSLATELLAANEKLFFGSGTQLSVL.

The chain's CDR3 is CASRGTEAFF. The CDR3 DNA reads as TGTGCCAGCCGGGGGACTGAAGCTTTCTTT. The chain employs TRBV6-1 and TRBJ1-1; TRBD1 is a possible D gene (5 bases). Germline lookup yields CDR1 MNHNS and CDR2 SASEGT. V was trimmed by 8 bases and J by 5 bases, leaving 6 bases between them. This CDR3 spans 10 amino acids.

The rearrangement links TRBV19 to TRBJ2-7, with 8 bases fitting TRBD1. Germline trimming cut 4 bases from V and 6 bases from J; bases unmatched to any gene: 11. The CDR3 loop spans 15 amino acids. Germline V gene lookup returns CDR1 LNHDA and CDR2 SQIVND (reference sequence). In DNA, the CDR3 is TGTGCCAGTAGTACAACCGGGACAGGCCTATCCGAGCAGTACTTC. Protein product: CASSTTGTGLSEQYF.

The chain employs TRBV19 and TRBJ2-5; D is uncertain. V lost 1 base and J lost 0, with 9 bases in between. The CDR3 runs to 15 residues. CDR1 and CDR2 (germline): LNHDA, SQIVND (reference sequence). Here the CDR3 reads CASSIGAEYQETQYF. Here the CDR3 DNA reads TGTGCCAGTAGTATAGGTGCAGAATACCAAGAGACCCAGTACTTC.

The V call is TRBV18, the J call TRBJ2-7; perhaps TRBD1 as D (6 bases). V shed 3 bases and J shed 5 bases, with 17 bases lying between them. Germline V gives CDR1 KGHSH, CDR2 LQKENI. The CDR3 is made up of 15 amino acids. The CDR3 spells CASSPTQGKVNEQYF. The CDR3 region has the DNA TGTGCCAGCTCACCTACTCAGGGGAAGGTGAACGAGCAGTACTTC.

This clone was detected only once. V gene TRBV27 combines with J gene TRBJ2-5; D is possibly TRBD2 (6 bases). The DNA matches TRBJ2-7 better at its end, which makes the J call doubtful. There are 15 residues in the CDR3. Germline CDR1 MNHEY, CDR2 SMNVEV (reference sequence). The chain's CDR3 is CASSSSGLMVYEQYF. The CDR3, as DNA: TGTGCCAGCAGTTCCTCGGGACTTATGGTTTACGAGCAGTACTTC.

CDR3 loop: CASSMRASEQYF. CDR3 nucleotides: TGTGCCAGTAGTATGAGGGCAAGCGAGCAGTACTTC. The chain is built from TRBV19 and TRBJ2-5, with a possible D match to TRBD2 (5 bases). The closer fit of TRBJ2-7 to the DNA end suggests the J call may be wrong. Germline CDR1 is LNHDA and CDR2 is SQIVND (reference sequence). This CDR3 is built from 12 residues.

This clone was seen only once. The chain combines TRBV28 with TRBJ1-1; D is unresolved. Trimming cost V 8 bases and J 5 bases, with 18 bases left between them. The CDR3 is 14 residues long. In germline, CDR1 is MDHEN, CDR2 SYDVKM. CDR3 coding DNA: TGTGCCAGCCGTATATTTTGGGGAGGAACTGAAGCTTTCTTT. It specifies CASRIFWGGTEAFF.